This T cell receptor (beta chain) was observed in a study of T cell responses to AZD1222 COVID-19 vaccine. The wider study: Samples with a second dose at about 4 or about 12 weeks were pooled together. Study results and limitations: Receipt of two AZD1222 doses was followed by a rise in Spike-specific TCR breadth and depth.

Concerning this clone: Its antigen is as yet unknown.

The data were produced by immunoSEQ multiplex PCR, yet TCRdb's version contains in-frame clones alone and is incomplete. The table records some 100,000 clones, about 83% of them present only once. V was pared by 8 bases and J by 6 bases, with 4 bases of the junction left unmatched. The CDR3 is 13 amino acids. Germline loops: CDR1 LNHDA, CDR2 SQIVND (reference sequence). The sample was peripheral blood, taken on day 0 of AZD1222 vaccination. This chain links TRBV19 with TRBJ1-5; 10 bases map to TRBD1. The source of this sequence is an adult in good health. CDR3 coding DNA: TGTGCCAGTGCCGGGACAGGGGTTCAGCCCCAGCATTTT. This encodes CASAGTGVQPQHF.